The rows below give T cell receptor beta chains drawn from one sample of a study of blood T cells in healthy people across ages. TCRdb re-called the 5' RACE reads through MiXCR, storing one row per CDR3 protein. The top ten hold 10% of the sample, which has about 930,000 distinct CDR3 sequences, just under 30% seen once. The sample was also reused in another study, on T cells of mothers and their children.

Sequences were obtained from blood. These receptors all come from a woman in her 40s in good health. Both conserved end residues are part of each CDR3. A D gene is named only where the DNA matches it firmly. Some rows mark clone size as missing; the rest say once, few, many or name a class of expanded clone.

>TRBJ1-4|TRBV5-6|NA|NA
CASSLRGRVTTNEKLFF
TGTGCCAGCAGCTTGAGAGGCAGGGTAACAACTAATGAAAAACTGTTTTTT
>TRBJ2-3|TRBV6-2/TRBV6-3|NA|TRBD2
CASSYPQGLASTDTQYF
TGTGCCAGCAGTTACCCCCAGGGACTAGCAAGCACAGATACGCAGTATTTT
>TRBJ2-1|TRBV20-1|few|TRBD2
CSARDFAGVASGEQFF
TGCAGTGCTAGAGATTTTGCGGGGGTGGCGAGTGGGGAGCAGTTCTTC
>TRBJ1-1|TRBV6-5|NA|NA
CASSYSKGRGLNTEAFF
TGTGCCAGCAGTTACTCGAAGGGTAGGGGACTCAACACTGAAGCTTTCTTT
>TRBJ1-6|TRBV7-2|NA|NA
CASSLKGAGSPLHF
TGTGCCAGCAGCTTGAAAGGGGCTGGTTCACCCCTCCACTTT
>TRBJ2-5|TRBV5-1|NA|TRBD1
CASSPGQAVETQYF
TGCGCCAGCAGCCCCGGACAGGCAGTGGAGACCCAGTACTTC
>TRBJ2-7|TRBV12-3/TRBV12-4|many|TRBD1
CASSRGGLGYEQYF
TGTGCCAGCAGCAGAGGGGGCTTAGGGTACGAGCAGTACTTC
>TRBJ2-5|TRBV18|few|NA
CASSPVSRETQYF
TGTGCCAGCTCACCAGTAAGTCGAGAGACCCAGTACTTC
>TRBJ2-5|TRBV6-5|NA|NA
CASSDGLLGEQYF
TGTGCCAGCAGTGACGGACTACTCGGTGAGCAGTACTTC
>TRBJ2-3|TRBV12-3/TRBV12-4|NA|NA
CASIRSGVVTDTQYF
TGTGCCAGCATACGCTCAGGGGTTGTGACAGATACGCAGTATTTT
>TRBJ1-5|TRBV9|NA|NA
CASSVGPYQPQHF
TGTGCCAGCAGCGTAGGCCCTTATCAGCCCCAGCATTTT
>TRBJ2-4|TRBV28|many|TRBD1
CASTDPRGTSKNIQYF
TGTGCCAGCACCGATCCCAGGGGGACCTCCAAAAACATTCAGTACTTC
>TRBJ2-3|TRBV5-1|NA|TRBD2
CASSSGRAGATDTQYF
TGCGCCAGCAGCTCGGGACGAGCGGGGGCCACAGATACGCAGTATTTT
>TRBJ1-2|TRBV10-3|many|TRBD1
CASITDRGSLIYGYTF
TGTGCCTCGATCACGGACAGGGGGAGCCTTATTTATGGCTACACCTTC
>TRBJ1-2|TRBV2|few|TRBD1
CASSEGDRLGYTF
TGTGCCAGCAGTGAGGGGGACAGGCTCGGCTACACCTTC
>TRBJ2-7|TRBV27|NA|NA
CASSLSRGGDEQYF
TGTGCCAGCAGTTTATCGAGGGGGGGGGACGAGCAGTACTTC
>TRBJ1-1|TRBV4-3|once|NA
CASSQEPATNTEAFF
TGCGCCAGCAGCCAAGAGCCGGCTACGAACACTGAAGCTTTCTTT
>TRBJ2-7|TRBV20-1|few|TRBD2
CSAEGAGGSSYEQYF
TGCAGTGCCGAGGGGGCGGGGGGGAGCTCCTACGAGCAGTACTTC
>TRBJ1-2|TRBV6-5|many|NA
CASSYSPDYGYTF
TGTGCCAGCAGTTACAGTCCGGACTATGGCTACACCTTC
>TRBJ2-1|TRBV3-1|few|TRBD2
CASSPDLLAGSGEQFF
TGTGCCAGCAGCCCAGACCTCCTAGCGGGCTCGGGGGAGCAGTTCTTC
>TRBJ1-1|TRBV11-2|NA|NA
CASSSPGTEAPEAFF
TGTGCCAGCAGCTCACCCGGGACGGAAGCGCCTGAAGCTTTCTTT
>TRBJ1-2|TRBV29-1|few|TRBD1
CSLSGGGGYGYTF
TGCAGCCTTTCGGGAGGGGGCGGCTATGGCTACACCTTC
>TRBJ1-5|TRBV12-3/TRBV12-4|many|NA
CASSLAPSNQPQHF
TGTGCCAGCAGTTTAGCCCCAAGCAATCAGCCCCAGCATTTT
>TRBJ2-6|TRBV20-1|few|NA
CSAKAIGSGANVLTF
TGCAGTGCTAAGGCGATCGGCTCTGGGGCCAACGTCCTGACTTTC
>TRBJ2-1|TRBV5-6|once|NA
CASSFSGLNEQFF
TGTGCCAGCAGTTTCAGCGGGCTCAATGAGCAGTTCTTC
>TRBJ2-3|TRBV11-3|few|NA
CASSSSTGRGTQYF
TGTGCCAGCAGCTCATCGACAGGGCGGGGTACGCAGTATTTT
>TRBJ2-7|TRBV5-1|many|TRBD1
CASSPGGYYEQYF
TGCGCCAGCAGCCCAGGGGGCTACTACGAGCAGTACTTC
>TRBJ2-7|TRBV4-3|many|NA
CASSQGQTGEAYEQYF
TGCGCCAGCAGCCAAGGACAAACAGGGGAGGCCTACGAGCAGTACTTC
>TRBJ1-6|TRBV7-2|NA|NA
CASSLEGGDNSPLHF
TGTGCCAGCAGCTTAGAGGGTGGCGATAATTCACCCCTCCACTTT
>TRBJ1-2|TRBV6-5|many|TRBD1
CASSYGTGTISYTF
TGTGCCAGCAGTTACGGGACAGGGACGATCAGCTACACCTTC
>TRBJ1-1|TRBV6-2/TRBV6-3|NA|TRBD1
CASSYKGGRSTEAFF
TGTGCCAGCAGTTACAAAGGGGGCCGAAGCACTGAAGCTTTCTTT
>TRBJ1-2|TRBV5-1|NA|TRBD1
CASSLDRGKRDGHTF
TGCGCCAGCAGCTTGGACAGGGGGAAGCGGGATGGCCACACCTTC
>TRBJ2-7|TRBV29-1|NA|TRBD1
CSVSPGQGAAYEQYF
TGCAGCGTTTCACCGGGACAGGGGGCCGCCTACGAGCAGTACTTC
>TRBJ2-3|TRBV12-3/TRBV12-4|few|TRBD1
CASSGDRWDTQYF
TGTGCCAGCAGTGGGGACAGATGGGATACGCAGTATTTT
>TRBJ2-7|TRBV7-2|NA|NA
CASSPQAGLEQYF
TGTGCCAGCAGCCCCCAAGCAGGGCTCGAGCAGTACTTC
>TRBJ2-5|TRBV19|NA|NA
CASSPGTIHSETQYF
TGTGCCAGTAGCCCCGGGACGATCCACTCTGAGACCCAGTACTTC
>TRBJ2-3|TRBV4-2|NA|TRBD2
CASSQSGGDTETQYF
TGTGCCAGCAGCCAGTCGGGGGGAGACACAGAGACGCAGTATTTT
>TRBJ1-2|TRBV28|many|NA
CASSLRQVLIGYTF
TGTGCCAGCAGTTTGCGACAGGTCCTTATAGGCTACACCTTC
>TRBJ2-1|TRBV5-1|NA|TRBD1
CASSPQGQGASNEQFF
TGCGCCAGCAGCCCGCAGGGACAGGGGGCGAGCAATGAGCAGTTCTTC
>TRBJ2-1|TRBV20-1|NA|NA
CSAPPTGGGPYNEQFF
TGCAGTGCTCCCCCCACCGGGGGTGGCCCCTACAATGAGCAGTTCTTC
>TRBJ2-1|TRBV28|many|NA
CASSPSRADSYNEQFF
TGTGCCAGCAGCCCGTCCAGGGCCGACTCCTACAATGAGCAGTTCTTC
>TRBJ1-2|TRBV2|NA|TRBD1
CASSDVGRGPYGYTF
TGTGCCAGCAGTGATGTTGGCAGGGGGCCCTATGGCTACACCTTC
>TRBJ2-3|TRBV6-5|NA|TRBD2
CASRPEGLAKDTEYF
TGTGCCAGCAGGCCTGAAGGACTAGCAAAAGATACGGAGTATTTT
>TRBJ2-7|TRBV20-1|NA|TRBD1
CSARTGTESSEQYF
TGCAGTGCTAGAACCGGGACAGAAAGCTCCGAGCAGTACTTC
>TRBJ2-7|TRBV7-9|many|NA
CASSPSGSYEQYF
TGTGCCAGCAGCCCATCGGGATCCTACGAGCAGTACTTC
>TRBJ2-4|TRBV7-2|few|NA
CASSSRGTVAKNIQYF
TGTGCCAGCAGCTCGAGGGGAACAGTAGCCAAAAACATTCAGTACTTC